These 18 T cell receptor beta chains were all obtained from the same sample, sequenced in a study of low-dose radiotherapy and immunotherapy resistance in tumors. With TRAV- and TRBV-specific primers, first-strand cDNA was made, covering the alpha and beta chains. TCRs underwent around 18 PCR cycles of amplification with a constant-region primer and V-primer adapter. TCRdb re-derived calls from the reads in MiXCR, one entry per CDR3 protein. The sample lists around 36,000 distinct CDR3 sequences; 31% were seen once. The time point here: before trial treatment. The sample in question was PBMCs, obtained before treatment. Receptors were obtained from a male donor with gallbladder cancer.

The CDR3 region has the DNA TGTGCCAGTAGTCTTCTTGGAAGCTATGAAAAACTGTTTTTT. Its translation: CASSLLGSYEKLFF. V gene TRBV19 combines with J gene TRBJ1-4, with D hard to call. The V end lost 5 bases, the J end lost 6 bases, and 13 bases lay between the germline ends. Germline lookup yields CDR1 LNHDA and CDR2 SQIVND (reference sequence). The CDR3 sequence is 14 residues long.

The chain employs TRBV12-5 and TRBJ2-1; no clear D. Trimming cost V 7 bases and J 2 bases, with 15 bases left between them. CDR1 and CDR2 from the germline V gene are LGHNT and FRNRAP. The length of the CDR3 is 15 residues. The CDR3 nucleotides read TGTGCTAGTGACCCACCCCGAACGACCTACAATGAGCAGTTCTTC. This encodes CASDPPRTTYNEQFF.

In its sample, this clonotype was seen many times. This chain uses TRBV2 with TRBJ2-1; D is unclear. V lost 8 bases to trimming and J lost 9 bases, with 14 bases between them. CDR3 length: 12 residues. Germline assignment: CDR1 SNHLY and CDR2 FYNNEI. CDR3 region: CASGLWAGEQFF. CDR3 coding DNA: TGTGCCAGCGGCCTTTGGGCCGGTGAGCAGTTCTTC. Using reference TRBV2 and TRBJ2-1 for the parts outside the CDR3, the full variable domain is EPEVTQTPSHQVTQMGQEVILRCVPISNHLYFYWYRQILGQKVEFLVSFYNNEISEKSEIFDDQFSVERPDGSNFTLKIRSTKLEDSAMYFCASGLWAGEQFFGPGTRLTVL.

The chain combines TRBV3-1 with TRBJ2-3, with TRBD1 as a possible D gene (5 bases). CDR1 is LGHDT and CDR2 is YNNKEL in the germline V gene (reference sequence). This CDR3 is 14 amino acids long. The germline V and J ends were trimmed by 4 bases and 6 bases, with 14 bases remaining between them. CDR3 in amino acids: CASSRSGISDTQYF. The CDR3 DNA reads TGTGCCAGCAGCCGATCAGGGATTTCTGATACGCAGTATTTT.

In its sample, this clonotype was seen many times. The chain is built from TRBV6-6 and TRBJ1-5; D might be TRBD1 (5 bases). Per the germline V gene, CDR1 is MNHNY and CDR2 is SVGAGI (reference sequence). The CDR3 runs to 16 residues. Trimming shortened V by 4 bases and J by 2 bases, and 15 bases separated the two germline ends. CDR3 DNA sequence: TGTGCCAGCAGTTCCTTTGGGACTCTCGGCAATCAGCCCCAGCATTTT. The encoded protein is CASSSFGTLGNQPQHF.

This clonotype was observed at least ten times. This chain joins TRBV10-1 and TRBJ1-5; D is unresolved. V dropped 4 bases and J dropped 3 bases, with 7 bases sitting between them. The CDR3 spans 13 residues. CDR1 is WNHNN and CDR2 is SYGVQD in the germline V gene (reference sequence). CDR3 residues: CASSGQDNQPQHF. For the CDR3, the DNA is TGCGCCAGCAGTGGTCAGGACAATCAGCCCCAGCATTTT.

This chain connects TRBV5-1 to TRBJ1-1; D perhaps matches TRBD1 (6 bases). Per the germline V gene, CDR1 is SGHRS and CDR2 is YFSETQ. The CDR3 covers 13 residues. The V end lost 0 bases, the J end lost 4 bases, and 7 bases lay between the germline ends. CDR3 loop: CASSLGTATEAFF. DNA for the CDR3: TGCGCCAGCAGCTTGGGGACAGCCACTGAAGCTTTCTTT.

At least ten counts were recorded for this clonotype. The chain recombines TRBV12-3 or TRBV12-4 with TRBJ2-7, with 15 bases fitting TRBD2. CDR3 length: 14 amino acids. V gave up 6 bases and J gave up 5 bases; unmatched junction bases: 2. DNA for the CDR3: TGTGCCAGCAGCGGACTAGCGGGAGGGCACGAGCAGTACTTC. As protein: CASSGLAGGHEQYF.

This clonotype is judged medium-sized (0.01 to 0.1%). The chain has TRBV9 and TRBJ1-5; tentative D call: TRBD1 (5 bases). The CDR3 is 14 amino acids. V was trimmed by 6 bases and J by 4 bases, leaving 14 bases between them. Looked up from germline, CDR1 is SGDLS and CDR2 is YYNGEE. The CDR3 nucleotides read TGTGCCAGCAATAAAGGGGACGAAAATCAGCCCCAGCATTTT. Translation gives CASNKGDENQPQHF.

This clonotype occurred many times. J is TRBJ2-1 and V is TRBV3-1; 12 positions match TRBD2. CDR1 and CDR2 from the germline V gene are LGHDT and YNNKEL (reference sequence). CDR3 length equals 17 residues. The V and J ends lost 0 bases and 7 bases, in that order; junction bases with no gene match: 7. The CDR3 protein is CASSQEGLAGGPNEQFF. CDR3 nucleotides: TGTGCCAGCAGCCAAGAGGGGCTAGCGGGGGGGCCAAATGAGCAGTTCTTC.

In this sample, this clonotype turned up many times. The chain links TRBV7-3 to TRBJ2-5; no firm D call. V was pared by 2 bases and J by 1 base, with 5 bases between. The CDR3 is made up of 13 amino acids. CDR1 and CDR2 from the germline V gene are SGHTA and FQGTGA. The CDR3 spells CASSLGIQETQYF. CDR3 sequence (DNA): TGTGCCAGCAGCTTAGGGATCCAAGAGACCCAGTACTTC.

This clonotype was observed at least ten times. V gene TRBV28 combines with J gene TRBJ2-2; 11 nucleotides line up with TRBD2. Germline loops: CDR1 MDHEN, CDR2 SYDVKM. V trimming: 4 bases; J trimming: 6 bases; junction bases outside the gene matches: 4. The CDR3 length is 15 residues. The CDR3: CASSSLAGGAGELFF. Written as DNA, the CDR3 is TGTGCCAGCAGTTCTCTAGCGGGAGGAGCCGGGGAGCTGTTTTTT.

This clonotype turned up a few times. The chain recombines TRBV6-2 or TRBV6-3 with TRBJ2-7, with 7 bases lining up with TRBD2. CDR1 and CDR2 (germline): MNHEY, SVGEGT. This CDR3 comprises 16 residues. The V segment lost 5 bases and the J segment 3 bases; nucleotides outside the gene matches: 13. CDR3 DNA sequence: TGTGCCAGCAGTGCCCTAGCGGAGATGGAGGTCTACGAGCAGTACTTC. Amino acid sequence: CASSALAEMEVYEQYF.

The table lists this clonotype with many counts. The V gene is TRBV6-4, the J gene TRBJ2-3; TRBD1 matches at 9 bases. Losses at the gene ends were 5 bases for V and 0 bases for J; bases not matched to a gene: 3. Germline V lookup: CDR1 MRHNA, CDR2 SNTAGT. The CDR3 is made up of 15 amino acids. In DNA form, the CDR3 reads TGTGCCAGCAGTCCCGGGACAGGGAGCACAGATACGCAGTATTTT. Translated, it gives CASSPGTGSTDTQYF.

The V call is TRBV29-1, the J call TRBJ2-2; 8 bases match TRBD1. Trimming at V came to 6 bases and at J to 6 bases, leaving 9 bases not matched to a gene. The CDR3 contains 14 residues. Germline lookup yields CDR1 SQVTM and CDR2 ANQGSEA. The CDR3 DNA follows: TGCAGCGTGGGCGCAGGGGGCGTTGCCGGGGAGCTGTTTTTT. It codes for CSVGAGGVAGELFF.

The gene calls are TRBV7-2 and TRBJ1-5; 7 bases align to TRBD1. Germline values: CDR1 SGHTA, CDR2 FQGNSA. The CDR3 contains 15 residues. V lost 2 bases, J lost 0 bases, and 1 base stayed unmatched. The CDR3 DNA follows: TGTGCCAGCAGCTTAAGGACAGGTAGCAATCAGCCCCAGCATTTT. This translates into CASSLRTGSNQPQHF.

The V and J genes are TRBV10-3 and TRBJ1-5; no firm D call. Germline values: CDR1 ENHRY, CDR2 SYGVKD. Trimming shortened V by 6 bases and J by 4 bases, and 13 bases separated the two germline ends. CDR3 length: 14 amino acids. In DNA form, the CDR3 reads TGTGCCATCAGCCTTGGAGGGCCAAATCAGCCCCAGCATTTT. As protein: CAISLGGPNQPQHF.

This clonotype occurred many times. The chain employs TRBV5-1 and TRBJ2-3; TRBD2 agrees at 10 bases. Germline V lookup: CDR1 SGHRS, CDR2 YFSETQ. This CDR3 spans 16 amino acids. The ends lost 4 bases at V and 1 base at J; junction bases unmatched: 6. CDR3 nucleotides: TGCGCCAGCAGCGCAGTTCTAGCGGGGGGCACAGATACGCAGTATTTT. Translated: CASSAVLAGGTDTQYF.